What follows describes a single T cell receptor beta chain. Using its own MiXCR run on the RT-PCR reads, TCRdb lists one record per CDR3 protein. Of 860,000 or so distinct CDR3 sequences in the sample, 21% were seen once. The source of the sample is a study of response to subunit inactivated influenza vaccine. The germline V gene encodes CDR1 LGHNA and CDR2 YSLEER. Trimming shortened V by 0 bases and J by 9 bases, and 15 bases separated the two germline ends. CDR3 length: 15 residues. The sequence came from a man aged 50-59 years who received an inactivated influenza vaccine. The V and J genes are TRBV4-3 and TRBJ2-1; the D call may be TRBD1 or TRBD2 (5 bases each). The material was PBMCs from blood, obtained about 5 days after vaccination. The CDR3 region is CASSQDGTFGGEQFF. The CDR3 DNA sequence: TGCGCCAGCAGCCAAGATGGGACCTTCGGCGGTGAGCAGTTCTTC.